This T cell receptor (beta chain) stems from a study of technical replicates of blood from a handful of donors. This table comes from immunoSEQ multiplex PCR, and its TCRdb copy is limited to in-frame clones, with some not included. The sample yields around 62,000 clones, 95% to 98% seen once. The V gene's germline CDR1 is ENHRY and CDR2 SYGVKD. V shed 3 bases and J shed 6 bases, with 6 bases lying between them. The CDR3 spans 12 residues. The sequence was collected from a human donor in good health. J is TRBJ2-4 and V is TRBV10-3; D is unclear. Sequences were obtained from T cells isolated from PBMCs. The CDR3 region has the DNA TGTGCCATCAGTGATTCAGGAAACATTCAGTACTTC. It is translated as CAISDSGNIQYF.